This TCR beta chain was recovered during a study of OX40 agonist ivuxolimab in advanced cancers. After removal of 5 bases from V and 7 bases from J, the junction contained 7 bases not matched to a gene. There are 14 residues in the CDR3. The V gene's germline CDR1 is LNHDA and CDR2 SQIVND (reference sequence). Using immunoSEQ multiplex PCR, the repertoire was profiled, and TCRdb retains in-frame clones only, with some absent. In the table there are 92,000 or so clones, over 80% of which are singletons. The chain combines TRBV19 with TRBJ2-7, with 11 nucleotides matching TRBD1. The TCR was taken from an adult with an advanced solid tumor such as melanoma, head and neck, liver or kidney cancer. The sample was CD4+ or CD8+ T cells sorted from blood, taken in a trial of the OX40 agonist ivuxolimab. The CDR3, as DNA: TGTGCCAGTAGTGGCGGACAGGGGGCGAGAGAGCAGTACTTC. Its protein is CASSGGQGAREQYF.